The clone carrying this TCR beta chain has more than one count but fewer than ten. While infection was still active, Seattle patients were enrolled and then followed longitudinally. The data belong to a study of blood T cell repertoires in COVID-19. Study at large: Samples taken during acute and convalescent COVID-19 were collected in the United States, Italy and Spain.

This table comes from immunoSEQ multiplex PCR, and its TCRdb copy is limited to in-frame clones, with some not included. This sample has under 250,000 clones, with approximately 85% found just once. The CDR3 contains 14 residues. Germline CDR1 SEHNR, CDR2 FQNEAQ (reference sequence). Trimming took off 2 bases at V and 3 bases at J, with 7 bases between the two ends. The sequencing sample was made of peripheral blood. This clonotype originated in a woman older than 75 with COVID-19, enrolled during active disease. The gene calls are TRBV7-9 and TRBJ1-4; D is unresolved. This CDR3 reads CASSLYGANEKLFF. CDR3 nucleotides: TGTGCCAGCAGCTTATACGGGGCTAATGAAAAACTGTTTTTT.